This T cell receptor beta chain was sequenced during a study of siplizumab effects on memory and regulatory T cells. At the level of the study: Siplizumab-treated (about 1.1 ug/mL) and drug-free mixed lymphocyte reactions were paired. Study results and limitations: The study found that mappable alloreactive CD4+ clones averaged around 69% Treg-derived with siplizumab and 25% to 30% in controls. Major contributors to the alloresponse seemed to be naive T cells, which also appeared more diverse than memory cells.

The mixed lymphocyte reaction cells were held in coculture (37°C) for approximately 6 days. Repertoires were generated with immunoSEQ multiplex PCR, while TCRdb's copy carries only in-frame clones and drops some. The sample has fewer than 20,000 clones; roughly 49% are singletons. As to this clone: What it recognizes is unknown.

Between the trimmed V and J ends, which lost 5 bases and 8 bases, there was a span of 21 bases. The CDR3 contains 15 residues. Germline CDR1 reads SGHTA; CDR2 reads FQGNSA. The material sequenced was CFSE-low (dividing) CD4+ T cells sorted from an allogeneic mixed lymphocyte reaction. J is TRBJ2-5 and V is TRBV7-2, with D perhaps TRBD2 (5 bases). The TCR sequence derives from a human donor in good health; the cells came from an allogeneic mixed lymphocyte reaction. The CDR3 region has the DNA TGTGCCAGCAGCCCTAGCCGGGCCCGGACCCCCACCCAGTACTTC. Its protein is CASSPSRARTPTQYF.